The sequence of this T cell receptor (beta chain) was determined in a study of T cell repertoires in aging, cancer and after chemotherapy (dated 2019 in TCRdb). About the investigation overall: Donors spanned six age groups from 30 or younger to 70 or older, with at least three individuals per group. Alongside 95 healthy donors serving as a reference group, the cohort included roughly 220 cancer patients, of whom more than 85 had hematological cancers and some 130 had solid cancers. Peripheral blood TCR beta repertoires from healthy donors and cancer patients were profiled to examine immunoaging and T cell reconstitution after chemotherapy. Control TCR repertoires from healthy donors were recorded over several months to years, and clear clonal overlap was observed across re-sampling. The full dataset contained 7 million to 9.5 million TCR reads.

General findings and caveats noted by the study authors: Compared with age-matched healthy donors, untreated patients with either hematological or solid cancers had significantly lower TCR diversity in the blood along with higher clonality. According to the authors, the repertoire data do not permit conclusions about immunological memory after chemotherapy. In healthy donors, the decline in TCR diversity with age was mainly explained by loss of richness, whereas in cancer patients loss of evenness was also found to contribute. In both cancer cohorts, median generation probability rose over the chemotherapy interval, which suggests that the repertoire was reconstituted through rebound thymic output.

Rearranged TRB sequences spanning V, D and J segments were amplified in a multiplex touch-down PCR with a mixed TRB-A/B primer pool. Two consecutive PCR reactions with Phusion HS II polymerase added Illumina adapters and sample indices to the amplicons. The amplicons were purified from gel with the NucleoSpin Gel and PCR Clean-up kit and then assessed with Qubit and an Agilent 2100 Bioanalyzer. Libraries were sequenced on an Illumina MiSeq using 600-cycle, single-indexed, paired-end runs. In the original analysis: MiXCR versions 2.12 and 3.0.5 were used to process the TRB sequences. Each unique CDR3 nucleotide sequence counted as one clone, and only productive sequences with at least two reads were retained. Repertoire metrics included Shannon diversity, evenness, clonality (one minus evenness), and alpha-parameterized diversity profiles from alpha 0 to 5. The IGoR algorithm was used to compute generation probabilities of clones in paired pre- and post-chemotherapy samples. TCRdb trimmed public reads at Q25 via fastp, called clones via MiXCR and kept in-frame beta chains. CDR3 protein duplicates are merged, each entry listing the most common genes and DNA. None of the V and J calls come from the authors' own analysis; TCRdb made them. The sample table records around 17,000 distinct CDR3 sequences; 50% of these occur just once. The biggest ten clones account for about 10% of the sample.

Instead of sorted cells or RNA, genomic DNA extracted from peripheral blood served as the source for amplifying TCR beta rearrangements. As for this clonotype: It has no known antigen specificity. No base-level quality is on record; no much larger clone is a single base apart.

The junction carries 6 bases between V and J, which are trimmed by 3 bases and 7 bases respectively. The CDR3 goes from the cysteine to the phenylalanine over 12 residues. Kept here is only the CDR3 DNA, which spans 36 bases and is read in frame from base 1. The germline V gene (reference sequence) gives CDR1 as LNHDA and CDR2 as SQIVND. This receptor was identified in a human donor in good health. The sample was blood. The chain was built from TRBV19 and TRBJ2-2, with the D gene not clear enough to name. The DNA is as follows: TGTGCCAGTAGTATTGCCAGCGGGGAGCTGTTTTTT. This sequence encodes CASSIASGELFF.